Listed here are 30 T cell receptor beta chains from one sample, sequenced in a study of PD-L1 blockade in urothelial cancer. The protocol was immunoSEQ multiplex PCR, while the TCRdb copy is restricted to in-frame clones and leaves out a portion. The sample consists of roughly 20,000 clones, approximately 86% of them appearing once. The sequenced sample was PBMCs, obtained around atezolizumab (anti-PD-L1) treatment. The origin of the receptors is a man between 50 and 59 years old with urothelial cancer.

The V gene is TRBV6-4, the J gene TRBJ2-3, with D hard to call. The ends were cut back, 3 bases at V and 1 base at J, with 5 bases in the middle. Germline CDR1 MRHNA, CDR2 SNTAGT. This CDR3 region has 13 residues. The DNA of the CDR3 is TGTGCCAGCAGTGAAGCCGGCACAGATACGCAGTATTTT. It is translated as CASSEAGTDTQYF.

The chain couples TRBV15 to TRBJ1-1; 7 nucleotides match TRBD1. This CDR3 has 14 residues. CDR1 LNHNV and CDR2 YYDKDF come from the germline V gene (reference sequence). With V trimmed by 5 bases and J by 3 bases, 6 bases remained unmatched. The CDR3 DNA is TGTGCCACCAGCGGAAGGGACAGATACACTGAAGCTTTCTTT. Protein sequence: CATSGRDRYTEAFF.

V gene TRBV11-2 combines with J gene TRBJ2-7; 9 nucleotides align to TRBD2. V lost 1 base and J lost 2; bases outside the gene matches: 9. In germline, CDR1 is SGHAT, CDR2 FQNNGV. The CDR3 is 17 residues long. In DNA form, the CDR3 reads TGTGCCAGCAGCTTAGTGGGCGGGAGGGCCAATACCTACGAGCAGTACTTC. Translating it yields CASSLVGGRANTYEQYF.

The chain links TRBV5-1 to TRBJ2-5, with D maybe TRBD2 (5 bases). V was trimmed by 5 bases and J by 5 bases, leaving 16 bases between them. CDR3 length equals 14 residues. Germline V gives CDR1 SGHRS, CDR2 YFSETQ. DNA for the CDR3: TGCGCCAGCAGTCTCTCTAGCCAACGGGAGACCCAGTACTTC. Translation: CASSLSSQRETQYF.

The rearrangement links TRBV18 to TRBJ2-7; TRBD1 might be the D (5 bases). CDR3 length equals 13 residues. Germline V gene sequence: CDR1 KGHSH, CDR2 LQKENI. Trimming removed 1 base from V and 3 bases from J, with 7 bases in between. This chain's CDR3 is CASSPRTFYEQYF. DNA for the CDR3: TGTGCCAGCTCACCACGGACATTCTACGAGCAGTACTTC.

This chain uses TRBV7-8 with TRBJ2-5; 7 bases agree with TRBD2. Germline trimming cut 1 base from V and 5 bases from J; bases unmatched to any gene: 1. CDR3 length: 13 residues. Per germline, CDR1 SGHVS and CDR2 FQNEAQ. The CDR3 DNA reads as TGTGCCAGCAGCTTAGAACTAGCGGAGACCCAGTACTTC. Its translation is CASSLELAETQYF.

The chain's CDR3 is CASSLAPSSYEQYF. CDR3 bases: TGTGCCAGCAGCTTAGCCCCGAGCTCCTACGAGCAGTACTTC. The chain couples TRBV11-3 to TRBJ2-7; D gene uncertain. V was trimmed by 1 base and J by 0 bases, leaving 7 bases between them. The V gene's germline CDR1 is SGHNT and CDR2 YENEEA. The length of the CDR3 is 14 residues.

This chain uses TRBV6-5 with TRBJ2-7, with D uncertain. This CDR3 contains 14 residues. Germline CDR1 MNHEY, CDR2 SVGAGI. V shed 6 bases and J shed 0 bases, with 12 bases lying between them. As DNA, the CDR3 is TGTGCCAGCAGGATAACTTGGAGCTCCTACGAGCAGTACTTC. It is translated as CASRITWSSYEQYF.

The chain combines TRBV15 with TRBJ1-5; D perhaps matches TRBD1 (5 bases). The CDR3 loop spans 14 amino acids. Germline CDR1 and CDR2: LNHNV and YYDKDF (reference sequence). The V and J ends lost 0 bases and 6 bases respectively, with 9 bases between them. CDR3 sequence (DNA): TGTGCCACCAGCAGAGACAGGGTTGGTCAGCCCCAGCATTTT. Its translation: CATSRDRVGQPQHF.

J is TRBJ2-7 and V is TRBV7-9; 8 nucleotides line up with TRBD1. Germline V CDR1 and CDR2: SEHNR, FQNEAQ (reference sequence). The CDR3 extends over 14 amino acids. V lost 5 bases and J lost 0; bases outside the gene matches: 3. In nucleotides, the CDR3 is TGTGCCAGCAGCCGGGACAGGACCTCCTACGAGCAGTACTTC. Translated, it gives CASSRDRTSYEQYF.

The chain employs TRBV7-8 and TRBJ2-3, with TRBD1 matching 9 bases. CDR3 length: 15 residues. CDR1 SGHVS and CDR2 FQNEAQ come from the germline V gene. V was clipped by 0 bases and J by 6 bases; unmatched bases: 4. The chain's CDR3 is CASSLAGTGMDTQYF. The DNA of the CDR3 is TGTGCCAGCAGCTTAGCAGGGACAGGGATGGATACGCAGTATTTT.

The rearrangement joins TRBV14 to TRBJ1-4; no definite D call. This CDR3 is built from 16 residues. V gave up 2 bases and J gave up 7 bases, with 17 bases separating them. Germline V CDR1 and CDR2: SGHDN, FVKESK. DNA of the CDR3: TGTGCCAGCAGCCAAAGTTCCTTGAAAACCAGTGAAAAACTGTTTTTT. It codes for CASSQSSLKTSEKLFF.

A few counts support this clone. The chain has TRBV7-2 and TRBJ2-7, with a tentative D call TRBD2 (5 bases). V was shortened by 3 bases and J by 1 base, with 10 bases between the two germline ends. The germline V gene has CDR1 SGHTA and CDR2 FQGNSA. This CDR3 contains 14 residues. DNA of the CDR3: TGTGCCAGCAGCTTCAGGTGGAGGTCCTACGAGCAGTACTTC. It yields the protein CASSFRWRSYEQYF.

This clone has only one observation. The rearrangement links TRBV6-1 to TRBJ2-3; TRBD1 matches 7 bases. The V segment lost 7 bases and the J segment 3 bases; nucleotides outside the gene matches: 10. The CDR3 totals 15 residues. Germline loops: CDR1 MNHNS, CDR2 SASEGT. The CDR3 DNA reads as TGTGCCAGCACTTTACAGGGGACCGAGACAGATACGCAGTATTTT. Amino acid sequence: CASTLQGTETDTQYF.

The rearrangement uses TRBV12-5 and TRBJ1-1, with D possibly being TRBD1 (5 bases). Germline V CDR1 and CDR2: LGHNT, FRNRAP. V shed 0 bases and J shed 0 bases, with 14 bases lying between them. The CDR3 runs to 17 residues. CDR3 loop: CASGLVLGADMNTEAFF. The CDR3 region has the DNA TGTGCTAGTGGTTTGGTGTTAGGGGCTGACATGAACACTGAAGCTTTCTTT.

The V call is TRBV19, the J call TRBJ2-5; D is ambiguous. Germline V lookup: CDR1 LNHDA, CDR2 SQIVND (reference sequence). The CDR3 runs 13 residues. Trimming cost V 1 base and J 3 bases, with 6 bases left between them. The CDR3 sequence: CASSIGSKETQYF. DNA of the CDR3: TGTGCCAGTAGTATAGGCAGTAAAGAGACCCAGTACTTC.

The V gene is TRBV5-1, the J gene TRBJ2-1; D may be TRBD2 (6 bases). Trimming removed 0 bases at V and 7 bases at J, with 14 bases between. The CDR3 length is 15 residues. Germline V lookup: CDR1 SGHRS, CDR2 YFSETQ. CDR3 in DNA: TGCGCCAGCAGCTTGGACGGGGGTCTTCATAATGAGCAGTTCTTC. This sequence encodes CASSLDGGLHNEQFF.

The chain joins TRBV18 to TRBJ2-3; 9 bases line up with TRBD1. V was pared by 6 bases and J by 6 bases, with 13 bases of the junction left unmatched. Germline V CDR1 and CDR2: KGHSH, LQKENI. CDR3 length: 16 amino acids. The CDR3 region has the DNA TGTGCCAGCTCGGCGGCAGGGACAGGGTTATGGGATACGCAGTATTTT. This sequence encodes CASSAAGTGLWDTQYF.

CDR3 nucleotide sequence: TGTGCCAGTAGGCCCCGAGACAGCCGGAACACTGAAGCTTTCTTT. This codes for CASRPRDSRNTEAFF. This chain connects TRBV19 to TRBJ1-1, with D possibly TRBD1 on 5 matching bases. The CDR3 length is 15 residues. Germline V gene lookup returns CDR1 LNHDA and CDR2 SQIVND (reference sequence). Trimming took 6 bases from V and 1 from J, leaving 15 bases between them.

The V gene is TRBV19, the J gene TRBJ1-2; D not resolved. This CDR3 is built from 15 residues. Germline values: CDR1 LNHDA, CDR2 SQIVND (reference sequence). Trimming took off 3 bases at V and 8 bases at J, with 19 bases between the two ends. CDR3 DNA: TGTGCCAGTAGTATGGCAGCGGCTCCCCGGGGAGGCTACACCTTC. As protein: CASSMAAAPRGGYTF. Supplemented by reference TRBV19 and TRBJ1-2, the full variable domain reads DGGITQSPKYLFRKEGQNVTLSCEQNLNHDAMYWYRQDPGQGLRLIYYSQIVNDFQKGDIAEGYSVSREKKESFPLTVTSAQKNPTAFYLCASSMAAAPRGGYTFGSGTRLTVV.

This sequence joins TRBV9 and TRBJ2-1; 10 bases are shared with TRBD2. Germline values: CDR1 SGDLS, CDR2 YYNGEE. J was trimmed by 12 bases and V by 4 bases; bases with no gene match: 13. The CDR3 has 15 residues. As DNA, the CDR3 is TGTGCCAGCAGCCCAGGGGGTCTAGCGGGGGTGGGGCAGTTCTTC. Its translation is CASSPGGLAGVGQFF.

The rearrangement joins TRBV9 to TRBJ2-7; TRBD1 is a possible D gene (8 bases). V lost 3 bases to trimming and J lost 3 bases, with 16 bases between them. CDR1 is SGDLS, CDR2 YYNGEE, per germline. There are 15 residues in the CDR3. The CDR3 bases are TGTGCCAGCAGCGACACTACAGGGGGGGTCTACGAGCAGTACTTC. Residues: CASSDTTGGVYEQYF.

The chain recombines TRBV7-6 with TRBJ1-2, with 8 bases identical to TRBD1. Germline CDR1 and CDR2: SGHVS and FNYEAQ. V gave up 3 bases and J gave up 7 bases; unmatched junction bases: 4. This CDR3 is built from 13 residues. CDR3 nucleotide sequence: TGTGCCAGCAGCTTGGACAGGGCGTCTGGCTACACCTTC. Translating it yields CASSLDRASGYTF. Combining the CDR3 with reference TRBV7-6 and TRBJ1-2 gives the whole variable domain GAGVSQSPRYKVTKRGQDVALRCDPISGHVSLYWYRQALGQGPEFLTYFNYEAQQDKSGLPNDRFSAERPEGSISTLTIQRTEQRDSAMYRCASSLDRASGYTFGSGTRLTVV.

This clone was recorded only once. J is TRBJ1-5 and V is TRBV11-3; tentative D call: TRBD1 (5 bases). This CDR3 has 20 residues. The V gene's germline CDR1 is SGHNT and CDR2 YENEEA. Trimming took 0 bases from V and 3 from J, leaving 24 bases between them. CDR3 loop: CASSLDRLWTSARFNQPQHF. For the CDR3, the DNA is TGTGCCAGCAGCTTAGATCGCTTATGGACAAGCGCTCGCTTCAATCAGCCCCAGCATTTT.

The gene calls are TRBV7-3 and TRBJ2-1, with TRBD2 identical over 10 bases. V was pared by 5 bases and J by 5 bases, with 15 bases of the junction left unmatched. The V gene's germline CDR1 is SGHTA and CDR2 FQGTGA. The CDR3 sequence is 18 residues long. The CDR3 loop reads CASSPRGSGGLVHNEQFF. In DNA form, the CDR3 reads TGTGCCAGCAGCCCCCGGGGTAGCGGGGGGCTAGTACACAATGAGCAGTTCTTC.

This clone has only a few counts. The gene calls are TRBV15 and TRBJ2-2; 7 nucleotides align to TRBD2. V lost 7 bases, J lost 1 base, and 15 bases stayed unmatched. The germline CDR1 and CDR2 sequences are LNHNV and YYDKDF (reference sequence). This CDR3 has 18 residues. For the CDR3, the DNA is TGTGCCACCACCCTGGGGGGGTGGGAAGATCGGAACACCGGGGAGCTGTTTTTT. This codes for CATTLGGWEDRNTGELFF.

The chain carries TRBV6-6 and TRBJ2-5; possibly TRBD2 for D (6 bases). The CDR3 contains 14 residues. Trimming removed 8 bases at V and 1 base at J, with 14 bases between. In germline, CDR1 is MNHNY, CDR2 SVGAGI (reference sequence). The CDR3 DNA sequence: TGTGCCAGCGGGCCCGGGAGTGGCCAAGAGACCCAGTACTTC. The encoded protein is CASGPGSGQETQYF.

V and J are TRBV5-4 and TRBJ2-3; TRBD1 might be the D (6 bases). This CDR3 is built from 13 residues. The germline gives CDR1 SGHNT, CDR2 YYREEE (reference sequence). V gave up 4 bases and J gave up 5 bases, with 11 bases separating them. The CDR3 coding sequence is TGTGCCAGCAGCCCCCCCAGGGGAGATACGCAGTATTTT. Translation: CASSPPRGDTQYF.

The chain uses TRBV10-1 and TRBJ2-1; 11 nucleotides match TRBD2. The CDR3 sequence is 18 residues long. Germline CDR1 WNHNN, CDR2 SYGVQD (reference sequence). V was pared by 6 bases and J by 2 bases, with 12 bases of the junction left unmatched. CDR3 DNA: TGCGCCAGCAGAAGCTCCGAGAGACTAGCGGGGACCTACAATGAGCAGTTCTTC. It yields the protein CASRSSERLAGTYNEQFF.

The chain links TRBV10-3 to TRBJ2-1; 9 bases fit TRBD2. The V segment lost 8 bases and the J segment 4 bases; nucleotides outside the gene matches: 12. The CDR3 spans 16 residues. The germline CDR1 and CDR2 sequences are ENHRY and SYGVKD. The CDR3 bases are TGTGCCATCGGGAGGGCGGGAGGGCCCCCTTACAATGAGCAGTTCTTC. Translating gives CAIGRAGGPPYNEQFF.